Listed here are 10 T cell receptor beta chains from one sample, sequenced in a study of blood T cell repertoires in COVID-19. Here immunoSEQ multiplex PCR was the method, and the copy in TCRdb shows in-frame clones only, minus some. The table records about 84,000 clones, approximately 80% of them present only once. Sequencing was done on a sample of peripheral blood. The receptors come from a man between 65 and 79 years old with acute or convalescent COVID-19.

V gene TRBV27 combines with J gene TRBJ2-7, with 8 nucleotides matching TRBD1. V lost 2 bases and J lost 2; bases outside the gene matches: 2. Germline V gene sequence: CDR1 MNHEY, CDR2 SMNVEV (reference sequence). This CDR3 contains 14 residues. The CDR3 nucleotides read TGTGCCAGCAGTTTAACAGGGGGGACCTACGAGCAGTACGTC. Translating gives CASSLTGGTYEQYV.

The chain carries TRBV7-9 and TRBJ2-3, with 7 bases that match TRBD2. This CDR3 contains 16 residues. V dropped 5 bases and J dropped 3; count of bases not matched to a gene: 11. Germline loops: CDR1 SEHNR, CDR2 FQNEAQ (reference sequence). The CDR3 DNA follows: TGTGCCAGCAGCCCTGGTTGGGGGGGAGGTACAGATACGCAGTATTTT. This encodes CASSPGWGGGTDTQYF.

V and J are TRBV28 and TRBJ2-5, with D tentatively TRBD1 (6 bases). Germline V gene lookup returns CDR1 MDHEN and CDR2 SYDVKM. V lost 4 bases, J lost 1 base, and 13 bases lay in between. This CDR3 contains 15 residues. The CDR3 DNA sequence: TGTGCCAGCAGTTCTACCGGGACAATCCAAGAGACCCAGTACTTC. Residues: CASSSTGTIQETQYF.

V is TRBV3-1 (or the pseudogene TRBV3-2) and J is TRBJ1-1; 10 positions match TRBD1. CDR1 and CDR2 (germline): LGHDT, YNNKEL (reference sequence). After removal of 0 bases from V and 0 bases from J, the junction contained 13 bases not matched to a gene. This CDR3 comprises 20 residues. CDR3 sequence reads: CASSQELIGTGAGLNTEAFF. As DNA, the CDR3 is TGTGCCAGCAGCCAAGAACTAATCGGGACAGGGGCGGGGCTGAACACTGAAGCTTTCTTT.

The chain couples TRBV28 to TRBJ1-5, with 7 positions matching TRBD1. The CDR3 covers 14 residues. CDR1 is MDHEN and CDR2 is SYDVKM in the germline V gene. Germline trimming cut 3 bases from V and 4 bases from J; bases unmatched to any gene: 3. CDR3 nucleotide sequence: TGTGCCAGCAGTTTCCTGGACAGGAATCAGCCCCAGCATTTT. Encoded protein: CASSFLDRNQPQHF.

The chain carries TRBV4-1 and TRBJ1-5, with 11 bases lining up with TRBD1. The CDR3 has 15 amino acids. Germline V gene lookup returns CDR1 MGHRA and CDR2 YSYEKL. J gave up 4 bases and V 5 bases, and 4 bases lay outside the gene matches. Here the CDR3 reads CASSSGTGGNQPQHF. DNA of the CDR3: TGCGCCAGCAGCTCCGGGACAGGGGGGAATCAGCCCCAGCATTTT.

In this sample, this clone turned up once. J is TRBJ1-6 and V is TRBV18; no firm D call. The CDR3 has 15 residues. In germline, CDR1 is KGHSH, CDR2 LQKENI. V gave up 2 bases and J gave up 5 bases, with 10 bases separating them. This chain's CDR3 is CASSPGRDNNSPLHF. Here the CDR3 DNA reads TGTGCCAGCTCACCAGGTCGGGATAATAATTCACCCCTCCACTTT.

The V and J genes are TRBV6-5 and TRBJ1-1; 9 bases match TRBD1. CDR1 is MNHEY, CDR2 SVGAGI, per germline. After removal of 6 bases from V and 5 bases from J, the junction contained 7 bases not matched to a gene. CDR3 size: 14 residues. CDR3 coding DNA: TGTGCCAGCAGCCCGACAGGGGGTGAGACTGAAGCTTTCTTT. Protein product: CASSPTGGETEAFF.

This clone was seen just once. The CDR3 DNA reads as TGTGCCAGCAGCTTAGGGGCCGAGCAAGAGACCCAGTACTTC. This translates into CASSLGAEQETQYF. The chain couples TRBV7-6 to TRBJ2-5; no definite D call. The length of the CDR3 is 14 residues. Trimming left V 1 base short and J 2 bases short, with 8 bases between. Germline lookup yields CDR1 SGHVS and CDR2 FNYEAQ.

The rearrangement links TRBV7-3 to TRBJ2-3, with 16 nucleotides matching TRBD2. The CDR3 consists of 17 residues. Germline trimming cut 5 bases from V and 5 bases from J; bases unmatched to any gene: 7. Germline-derived CDR1 and CDR2 are SGHTA and FQGTGA. CDR3 loop: CASSVGTSGRAGDTQYF. The DNA of the CDR3 is TGTGCCAGCAGCGTCGGGACTAGCGGGAGGGCGGGAGATACGCAGTATTTT.